These T cell receptor beta chains were read from a single sample in a study of identical twins. TCRdb passed the 5' RACE reads through MiXCR, listing each CDR3 protein once. The sample has approximately 350,000 distinct CDR3 sequences; roughly an eighth are singletons. The same data also went into a second study, on yellow fever vaccine responses in identical twins.

Sequencing input: CD8+ T cells sorted from blood. The receptors shown here come from a woman under 30 in good health. CDR3s include the opening cysteine and the closing phenylalanine or tryptophan. A D gene is named only where the DNA matches it firmly. The size of a clone is reported for some rows only, either as once, few or many, or as a class for expanded clones.

J: TRBJ2-1; size: few; D: -; V: TRBV11-2; DNA: TGTGCCAGCAGCTTAGTCGTTGTAGGAAGCTCCTACAATGAGCAGTTCTTC; CDR3: CASSLVVVGSSYNEQFF
J: TRBJ1-1; size: many; D: -; V: TRBV12-3/TRBV12-4; DNA: TGTGCCAGCAGGGCTGACTGGGCCGGGAACACTGAAGCTTTCTTT; CDR3: CASRADWAGNTEAFF
J: TRBJ1-2; size: -; D: -; V: TRBV5-1; DNA: TGCGCCAGCAGAGGGGACCGAATTTTCTATGGCTACACCTTC; CDR3: CASRGDRIFYGYTF
J: TRBJ1-1; size: many; D: -; V: TRBV5-1; DNA: TGCGCCAGCAGCTTGGGGCTCCGGGCTTTCTTT; CDR3: CASSLGLRAFF
J: TRBJ2-1; size: -; D: -; V: TRBV11-1; DNA: TGTGCCAGCAGCCCAAGGTGGCCAGGCTATCACGACTACAATGAGCAGTTCTTC; CDR3: CASSPRWPGYHDYNEQFF
J: TRBJ2-5; size: -; D: -; V: TRBV20-1; DNA: TGCAGTGTACGTCAGGGCAGGCTCGAAGAGACCCAGTACTTC; CDR3: CSVRQGRLEETQYF
J: TRBJ2-1; size: many; D: -; V: TRBV20-1; DNA: TGCAGTGCTAGAGATTTCTATGAGCAGTTCTTC; CDR3: CSARDFYEQFF
J: TRBJ2-2; size: -; D: -; V: TRBV15; DNA: TGTGCCACCAGCAGAGATCGGGGGACAAAAAACACCGGGGAGCTGTTTTTT; CDR3: CATSRDRGTKNTGELFF
J: TRBJ2-1; size: many; D: -; V: TRBV7-9; DNA: TGTGCCAGCAGCTGGCCGGGACAAGGAAGTAGTGAGCAGTTCTTC; CDR3: CASSWPGQGSSEQFF
J: TRBJ2-1; size: many; D: -; V: TRBV29-1; DNA: TGCAGCGTTGAAGATTGGAGGGTATCGAATGAGCAGTTCTTC; CDR3: CSVEDWRVSNEQFF
J: TRBJ2-1; size: -; D: -; V: TRBV27; DNA: TGTGCCAGCATTGGGGACTACAATGAGCAGTTCTTC; CDR3: CASIGDYNEQFF
J: TRBJ2-5; size: -; D: TRBD1; V: TRBV15; DNA: TGTGCCACCAGTCGACAGGGACCCAAAGAGACCCAGTACTTC; CDR3: CATSRQGPKETQYF
J: TRBJ2-3; size: few; D: -; V: TRBV11-1; DNA: TGTGCCAGCAACCTTAATCTGTCTGGGGGAGGCCATTACACAGATACGCAGTATTTT; CDR3: CASNLNLSGGGHYTDTQYF
J: TRBJ2-7; size: -; D: -; V: TRBV2; DNA: TGTGCCAGCAGTGAGGCGGGTACGGCCTACGAGCAGTACTTC; CDR3: CASSEAGTAYEQYF
J: TRBJ2-1; size: -; D: TRBD2; V: TRBV9; DNA: TGTGCCAGCAGCGTAGGCGGGAGACTACAGGATGAGCAGTTCTTC; CDR3: CASSVGGRLQDEQFF
J: TRBJ2-7; size: -; D: TRBD2; V: TRBV27; DNA: TGTGCCAGCAGGGAGTGGGGGACTAGCGGCTACTCCTACGAGCAGTACTTC; CDR3: CASREWGTSGYSYEQYF
J: TRBJ1-2; size: -; D: -; V: TRBV5-1; DNA: TGCGCCAGCAGCTTGGAGTGGTCTTACAGCAACTATGGCTACACCTTC; CDR3: CASSLEWSYSNYGYTF
J: TRBJ2-1; size: -; D: -; V: TRBV20-1; DNA: TGCAGTGCTAGAGACCTAGCGCTAGGCCCCTACAATGAGCAGTTCTTC; CDR3: CSARDLALGPYNEQFF
J: TRBJ1-2; size: few; D: -; V: TRBV25-1; DNA: TGTGCCAGCAGTGTTTTGGGGGACGGTGGCTACACCTTC; CDR3: CASSVLGDGGYTF
J: TRBJ1-3; size: few; D: -; V: TRBV12-3/TRBV12-4; DNA: TGTGCCAGCAGTCCCCCCGTTCCTGGTCCTGGAAACACCATATATTTT; CDR3: CASSPPVPGPGNTIYF
J: TRBJ1-2; size: few; D: TRBD1; V: TRBV20-1; DNA: TGCAGTGCGAAGGACAGGGCGAGCTATGGCTACACCTTC; CDR3: CSAKDRASYGYTF
J: TRBJ2-1; size: few; D: TRBD2; V: TRBV5-6; DNA: TGTGCCAGCCTACTAGCGGGGGAAGGTGAGCAGTTCTTC; CDR3: CASLLAGEGEQFF
J: TRBJ2-2; size: -; D: -; V: TRBV3-1; DNA: TGTGCCAGCCTAGGGGGGGGGTCCCCCGGGGAGCTGTTTTTT; CDR3: CASLGGGSPGELFF
J: TRBJ2-5; size: many; D: -; V: TRBV24-1; DNA: TGTGCCACCAGTGATGCGTCGGGAGAGACCCAGTACTTC; CDR3: CATSDASGETQYF
J: TRBJ1-2; size: few; D: TRBD1; V: TRBV29-1; DNA: TGCAGCGTTGGGGACAGGTCTGGCTACACCTTC; CDR3: CSVGDRSGYTF
J: TRBJ2-1; size: -; D: TRBD2; V: TRBV19; DNA: TGTGCCAGTATGGGCCACTCCCCACGAAGCGGGAGGGCCAATGAGCAGTTCTTC; CDR3: CASMGHSPRSGRANEQFF
J: TRBJ2-2; size: few; D: -; V: TRBV13; DNA: TGTGCCAGCAGCTCCCGAGAGGGGGGTCGAGTCACCGGGGAGCTGTTTTTT; CDR3: CASSSREGGRVTGELFF
J: TRBJ2-5; size: -; D: -; V: TRBV3-1; DNA: TGTGCCACCAGCCTTACCCCAACTAGGCCGATTTCGGAGACCCAGTACTTC; CDR3: CATSLTPTRPISETQYF
J: TRBJ2-7; size: -; D: -; V: TRBV20-1; DNA: TGCAGTGCTAGGGCCGGGACCTACGAGCAGTACTTC; CDR3: CSARAGTYEQYF
J: TRBJ2-2; size: -; D: TRBD1; V: TRBV5-5; DNA: TGTGCCAGCAGCTTCTATGGACAGGGGACCGGGGAGCTGTTTTTT; CDR3: CASSFYGQGTGELFF
J: TRBJ1-1; size: few; D: -; V: TRBV28; DNA: TGTGCCAGCAGTTTGATTCGGATAATGAACACTGAAGCTTTCTTT; CDR3: CASSLIRIMNTEAFF
J: TRBJ1-5; size: many; D: -; V: TRBV15; DNA: TGTAGCAATCAGCCCCAGCATTTT; CDR3: CSNQPQHF
J: TRBJ2-6; size: -; D: TRBD2; V: TRBV20-1; DNA: TGCAGTGCTAGAGAACTAGCGGGAGTTGGGGCCAACGTCCTGACTTTC; CDR3: CSARELAGVGANVLTF
J: TRBJ2-7; size: many; D: -; V: TRBV4-1; DNA: TGCGCCAGCAGCCAAAGTTCGGGGCCCTACGAGCAGTACTTC; CDR3: CASSQSSGPYEQYF
J: TRBJ2-2; size: -; D: -; V: TRBV5-6; DNA: TGTGCCAGCAGCTTGGCCGTGGGGTTCGCGAACACCGGGGAGCTGTTTTTT; CDR3: CASSLAVGFANTGELFF
J: TRBJ2-1; size: few; D: TRBD2; V: TRBV7-9; DNA: TGTGCCAGCAGCCGCCGGGGGGGGGGCCACAATGAGCAGTTCTTC; CDR3: CASSRRGGGHNEQFF
J: TRBJ2-3; size: few; D: -; V: TRBV24-1; DNA: TGTGCCACCAGTGAACCCGGGAGCACAGATACGCAGTATTTT; CDR3: CATSEPGSTDTQYF